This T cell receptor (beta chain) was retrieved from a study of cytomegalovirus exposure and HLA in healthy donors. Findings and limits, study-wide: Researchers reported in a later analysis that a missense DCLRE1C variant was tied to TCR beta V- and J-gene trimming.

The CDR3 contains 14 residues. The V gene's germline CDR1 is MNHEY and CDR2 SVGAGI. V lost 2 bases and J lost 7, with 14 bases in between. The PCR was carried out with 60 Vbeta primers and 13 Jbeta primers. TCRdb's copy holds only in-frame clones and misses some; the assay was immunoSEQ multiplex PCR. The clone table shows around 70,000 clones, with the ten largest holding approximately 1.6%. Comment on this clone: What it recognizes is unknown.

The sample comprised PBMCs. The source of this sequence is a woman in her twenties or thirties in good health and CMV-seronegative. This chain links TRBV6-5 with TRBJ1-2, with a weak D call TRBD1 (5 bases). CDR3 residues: CASSYLGGVSGYTF. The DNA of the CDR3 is TGTGCCAGCAGTTACCTCGGGGGGGTGAGTGGCTACACCTTC.